The sequence of this TCR beta chain was determined in a study of cytomegalovirus exposure and HLA in healthy donors. Germline V gene sequence: CDR1 LGHNA, CDR2 YNFKEQ. The CDR3 is 17 residues long. Trimming took 1 base from V and 2 from J, leaving 15 bases between them. As regards this clone: The target antigen is unknown.

The primer mix had 60 Vbeta and 13 Jbeta primers. Here immunoSEQ multiplex PCR was the method, and the copy in TCRdb shows in-frame clones only, minus some. The sample shows 95,000 to 120,000 clones, around 68% of them seen only once. General study results and limits: Sequencing likely generated an artifact that appeared as a cluster of highly shared sequence variants. Association of a missense DCLRE1C variant with TCR beta V- and J-gene trimming was reported in a later analysis.

This TCR derives from a woman aged 40 to 49 in good health and CMV-seropositive. The source material was PBMCs. The V call is TRBV4-2, the J call TRBJ2-1, with D maybe TRBD2 (7 bases). Here the CDR3 DNA reads TGTGCCAGCAGCCAAGTAGGGGGGGAGAAGCCCTACAATGAGCAGTTCTTC. Translated, it gives CASSQVGGEKPYNEQFF.